This is a list of T cell receptor beta chains from one sample in a study of shared clonotypes between healthy human individuals. Assay: immunoSEQ multiplex PCR; the TCRdb copy retains only in-frame clones and omits some. Among approximately 480,000 clones, 60% to 80% were seen once, and the ten largest hold around 12%. Sequencing was carried out using PBMCs. The receptors were sampled from a woman aged 35 to 49 in good health. Some clones in this sample may be carry-over from other donors' samples. CDR3s include the opening cysteine and the closing phenylalanine or tryptophan. D genes are given only for firm matches. Some rows mark clone size as missing; the rest say once, few, many or name a class of expanded clone.

V	J	D	size	CDR3	DNA
TRBV28	TRBJ1-5	NA	once	CASSFRTQHF	TGTGCCAGCAGTTTCAGGACCCAGCATTTT
TRBV7-9	TRBJ1-5	NA	NA	CASSQGGGKGNGPQHF	TGTGCCAGCAGCCAAGGAGGGGGTAAGGGGAACGGACCCCAGCATTTT
TRBV7-9	TRBJ2-5	NA	NA	CASVLTGETQYF	TGTGCCAGCGTTCTAACAGGCGAGACCCAGTACTTC
TRBV6-5	TRBJ1-1	NA	NA	CASSSSRGWDTEAFF	TGTGCCAGCAGCAGCTCGAGGGGATGGGACACTGAAGCTTTCTTT
TRBV5-4	TRBJ2-1	TRBD2	NA	CASSSQLGGYNEQFF	TGTGCCAGCAGCTCACAATTGGGGGGGTACAATGAGCAGTTCTTC
TRBV27	TRBJ1-2	NA	few	CASSPRAYGYTF	TGTGCCAGCAGTCCCAGGGCCTATGGCTACACCTTC
TRBV5-6	TRBJ1-2	NA	NA	CASSPGTPYYGYTF	TGTGCCAGCAGCCCCGGGACACCTTACTATGGCTACACCTTC
TRBV9	TRBJ2-7	NA	NA	CASSAWGERGRVYEQYF	TGTGCCAGCAGCGCGTGGGGGGAGAGAGGAAGAGTCTACGAGCAGTACTTC
TRBV6-5	TRBJ1-2	TRBD1	NA	CASSPRQGRNYGYTF	TGTGCCAGCAGTCCGCGACAGGGCCGTAACTATGGCTACACCTTC
TRBV30	TRBJ2-4	TRBD1	NA	CAWRTGSNIQYF	TGTGCCTGGCGGACAGGGTCGAACATTCAGTACTTC
TRBV6-4	TRBJ2-1	TRBD2	NA	CASRLAGGPVNEQFF	TGTGCCAGCAGGTTAGCGGGAGGGCCGGTGAATGAGCAGTTCTTC
TRBV14	TRBJ1-4	NA	NA	CASSPRAGVNEKLFF	TGTGCCAGCAGCCCCAGGGCAGGGGTTAATGAAAAACTGTTTTTT
TRBV7-3	TRBJ1-3	NA	NA	CASSQDGSDTIYF	TGTGCCAGCAGCCAAGATGGCTCGGACACCATATATTTT
TRBV14	TRBJ2-2	NA	once	CASSQVQGFLSGELFF	TGTGCCAGCAGCCAAGTTCAGGGGTTCCTTTCCGGGGAGCTGTTTTTT
TRBV15	TRBJ1-4	NA	once	CATSAGTTTNEKLFF	TGTGCCACCAGCGCAGGGACGACAACTAATGAAAAACTGTTTTTT
TRBV27	TRBJ2-3	TRBD2	NA	CASSLFPTSGTDTQYF	TGTGCCAGCAGTTTATTCCCGACTAGCGGCACAGATACGCAGTATTTT
TRBV5-6	TRBJ2-7	NA	NA	CASSASNRVPYEQYF	TGTGCCAGCAGCGCTAGTAACAGGGTTCCCTACGAGCAGTACTTC
TRBV5-6	TRBJ2-1	NA	many	CASSFRDPPYNEQFF	TGTGCCAGCAGCTTCCGGGACCCACCCTACAATGAGCAGTTCTTC
TRBV28	TRBJ2-7	TRBD2	NA	CASSLFFPPRLAGDSSYEQYF	TGTGCCAGCAGTTTATTTTTCCCCCCCCGACTAGCGGGAGATAGCTCCTACGAGCAGTACTTC
TRBV2	TRBJ2-3	TRBD2	NA	CASPGMASGRPFSQHSTDTQYF	TGTGCCAGCCCAGGAATGGCTAGCGGGAGGCCCTTTTCACAGCACAGCACAGATACGCAGTATTTT
TRBV9	TRBJ2-6	NA	NA	CASSVNSGANVLTF	TGTGCCAGCAGCGTTAACTCTGGGGCCAACGTCCTGACTTTC
TRBV7-2	TRBJ1-3	NA	NA	CASRVLAGNTIYF	TGTGCCAGCAGGGTCCTCGCTGGAAACACCATATATTTT
TRBV20-1	TRBJ1-2	NA	NA	CSAVPYGYTF	TGCAGTGCTGTCCCCTATGGCTACACCTTC
TRBV11-3	TRBJ2-2	TRBD1	NA	CASSLGTALTGELFF	TGTGCCAGCAGCTTGGGGACAGCCTTGACCGGGGAGCTGTTTTTT
TRBV4-1	TRBJ1-5	NA	once	CASSQAQKIGEPQHF	TGCGCCAGCAGCCAAGCCCAGAAGATAGGGGAGCCCCAGCATTTT
TRBV7-2	TRBJ1-5	NA	NA	CASSPRARSNQPQHF	TGTGCCAGCAGCCCCCGGGCTCGTAGCAATCAGCCCCAGCATTTT
TRBV27	TRBJ2-7	TRBD1	NA	CASSRDRSYEQYF	TGTGCCAGCAGCCGGGACAGGTCCTACGAGCAGTACTTC
TRBV28	TRBJ2-7	NA	NA	CASSPSGTELNEQYF	TGTGCCAGCAGTCCTTCCGGGACGGAGTTAAACGAGCAGTACTTC
TRBV7-6	TRBJ2-3	NA	NA	CASKPLYRTDTQYF	TGTGCCAGCAAACCCCTCTACCGCACAGATACGCAGTATTTT
TRBV6-6	TRBJ2-3	NA	NA	CASAPVGRLKNTQYF	TGTGCCAGCGCCCCGGTAGGCAGGTTAAAAAATACGCAGTATTTT
TRBV6-5	TRBJ1-1	NA	NA	CASSYSKGKNTEAFF	TGTGCCAGCAGTTACTCTAAGGGGAAGAACACTGAAGCTTTCTTT
TRBV6-4	TRBJ2-4	TRBD1	NA	CASSDSLPGQDIAKNIQYF	TGTGCCAGCAGTGACTCACTACCGGGACAGGACATAGCCAAAAACATTCAGTACTTC
TRBV7-2	TRBJ2-7	TRBD2	NA	CASSPTSGTYEQYF	TGTGCCAGCAGTCCGACTAGCGGGACCTACGAGCAGTACTTC
TRBV5-1	TRBJ1-5	NA	many	CASSLGQGTQPQHF	TGCGCCAGCAGCTTGGGGCAGGGGACTCAGCCCCAGCATTTT
TRBV27	TRBJ2-1	TRBD1	NA	CASTKGTGTYNEQFF	TGTGCCAGCACTAAGGGGACAGGCACTTACAATGAGCAGTTCTTC
TRBV13	TRBJ1-3	TRBD1	NA	CASSLDPGTGGNTIYF	TGTGCCAGCAGCTTAGACCCTGGGACAGGAGGAAACACCATATATTTT
TRBV6-1	TRBJ1-2	NA	once	CASSEPGDLYGYTF	TGTGCCAGCAGTGAGCCGGGGGATCTCTATGGCTACACCTTC